This is a list of T cell receptor beta chains from one sample in a study of identical twins. TCRdb processed the 5' RACE reads anew with MiXCR; each CDR3 protein has one entry. The data show about 200,000 distinct CDR3 sequences, with around 6.9% seen just once and around 2.1% held by the top ten. Another study also made use of these data, one on yellow fever vaccine responses in identical twins.

The sample taken for sequencing was memory (CD45RO+) T cells sorted from blood. Receptor source: a woman in her late teens or twenties in good health. The CDR3 runs from the conserved cysteine through the conserved F or W. D genes are given only for firm matches. Clone size is stated in some rows and not others, as once, few, many or a class when expanded.

D gene	clone size	J gene	CDR3 length	V gene	CDR3 DNA	CDR3 protein
TRBD2	few	TRBJ2-3	13	TRBV7-2	TGTGCCAGCAGCACCCGGGGGGATCAGCCCCAGTATTTT	CASSTRGDQPQYF
TRBD2	.	TRBJ2-7	12	TRBV27	TGTGCCAGCGGCGGGGGTAGGAACGAGCAGTACTTC	CASGGGRNEQYF
TRBD2	many	TRBJ2-1	15	TRBV4-2	TGTGCCAGCAGCCCTAGCGGGTTTTCCTACAATGAGCAGTTCTTC	CASSPSGFSYNEQFF
.	few	TRBJ2-2	17	TRBV24-1	TGTGCCACCAGTGATTTGCGGGGCCAGACGAACACCGGGGAGCTGTTTTTT	CATSDLRGQTNTGELFF
.	many	TRBJ2-6	15	TRBV7-2	TGTGCCAGCAGCGCTAAAAACCCTGGGGCCAACGTCCTGACTTTC	CASSAKNPGANVLTF
TRBD1	many	TRBJ2-6	20	TRBV10-3	TGTGCCATCAGTGAGCCGCGTCCCGGGACAGGACTCAAGGGGGCCAACGTCCTGACTTTC	CAISEPRPGTGLKGANVLTF
.	many	TRBJ2-1	17	TRBV6-1	TGTGCCAGCACCAAAGGGACTGCGGCGGTTCGGGGCAATGAGCAGTTCTTC	CASTKGTAAVRGNEQFF
.	few	TRBJ2-2	15	TRBV7-8	TGTGCCAGCAGCACCAACAACGCGAACACCGGGGAGCTGTTTTTT	CASSTNNANTGELFF
.	few	TRBJ1-4	12	TRBV2	TGTGCCAGCATGACAGACGATGAAAAACTGTTTTTT	CASMTDDEKLFF
TRBD2	few	TRBJ2-3	16	TRBV6-2/TRBV6-3	TGTGCCAGCAGTTACGGACTAGCGGGAGTAGCAGATACGCAGTATTTT	CASSYGLAGVADTQYF
.	few	TRBJ2-3	15	TRBV20-1	TGCAGTGCTGGAAGAGGTTTCCAGAGCACAGATACGCAGTATTTT	CSAGRGFQSTDTQYF
.	medium-sized	TRBJ2-1	14	TRBV4-2	TGTGCCAGCAGCCCCAGTTCATGGGGCGATGAGCAGTTCTTC	CASSPSSWGDEQFF
.	few	TRBJ2-2	12	TRBV5-1	TGCGCCAGCATCGGGGAAACCGGGGAGCTGTTTTTT	CASIGETGELFF
.	many	TRBJ2-7	11	TRBV28	TGTGCCAGCAGTGAATCCTACGAGCAGTACTTC	CASSESYEQYF
.	many	TRBJ2-3	14	TRBV5-1	TGCGCCAGCAGCTTGGGTCGGATCACAGATACGCAGTATTTT	CASSLGRITDTQYF
.	few	TRBJ1-5	15	TRBV5-6	TGTGCCAGCAGCTTGTCTTGGGGAAACAATCAGCCCCAGCATTTT	CASSLSWGNNQPQHF
.	many	TRBJ2-1	15	TRBV9	TGTGCCAGCAGCGTAGAAGGGGGCTCCTACAATGAGCAGTTCTTC	CASSVEGGSYNEQFF
.	few	TRBJ1-5	13	TRBV28	TGTGCCAGCGGGGGGGGGATCAATCAGCCCCAGCATTTT	CASGGGINQPQHF
TRBD2	many	TRBJ2-5	12	TRBV7-2	TGTGCCAGCAGCCAGACTAGCGGGGCCCCGAATTTC	CASSQTSGAPNF
.	few	TRBJ2-5	14	TRBV9	TGTGCCAGCAGCGTAGGGGCCGGGGATGAGACCCAGTACTTC	CASSVGAGDETQYF
TRBD1	few	TRBJ1-5	13	TRBV6-1	TGTGCCAGCAGCCGCGGACAGGCTCAGCCCCAGCATTTT	CASSRGQAQPQHF
TRBD1	.	TRBJ1-2	15	TRBV2	TGTGCCAGCAGTGAGGGGACAGGACCTAGCTATGGCTACACCTTC	CASSEGTGPSYGYTF
.	many	TRBJ1-6	16	TRBV6-1	TGTGCCAGCAGAGTGGGACATGGCTCCTATAATTCACCCCTCCACTTT	CASRVGHGSYNSPLHF
.	many	TRBJ2-3	15	TRBV5-1	TGCGCCAGCAGCTTGGAGTCCTCGTATGCATCTACGCAGTATTTT	CASSLESSYASTQYF
TRBD1	many	TRBJ2-1	14	TRBV12-3/TRBV12-4	TGTGCCAGCAGTTTACGACAGGGCGACAATGAGCAGTTCTTC	CASSLRQGDNEQFF
.	.	TRBJ2-1	14	TRBV5-1	TGCGCCAGCAGCTTGGGACAATCCTACAATGAGCAGTTCTTC	CASSLGQSYNEQFF
TRBD2	many	TRBJ2-3	14	TRBV5-1	TGCGCCAGCGGGGGGGGAATCGGCACAGATACGCAGTATTTT	CASGGGIGTDTQYF
TRBD2	.	TRBJ2-7	15	TRBV9	TGTGCCAGCAGCGTAGCGGCGGGAGCGGTCTACGAGCAGTACTTC	CASSVAAGAVYEQYF
.	.	TRBJ2-5	15	TRBV6-5	TGTGCCAGCAGTTACTCGTTAGGGGCAGGGGAGACCCAGTACTTC	CASSYSLGAGETQYF
.	.	TRBJ2-7	13	TRBV20-1	TGCAGTGCTAGGCGACCACAATACTACGAGCAGTACTTC	CSARRPQYYEQYF
.	few	TRBJ2-2	13	TRBV11-3	TGTGCCAGCAGCCTTAAGCTCACCGGGGAGCTGTTTTTT	CASSLKLTGELFF
.	.	TRBJ2-3	16	TRBV6-1	TGTGCCAGCAGTGAAGCGTGGGCGGGGGCCTTAGATACGCAGTATTTT	CASSEAWAGALDTQYF
.	few	TRBJ1-1	12	TRBV20-1	TGCAGTGCTAGGGAGGGGAACACTGAAGCTTTCTTT	CSAREGNTEAFF
.	few	TRBJ1-2	16	TRBV7-9	TGTGCCAGCAGCCGACCCCAGGGAAATACCAACTATGGCTACACCTTC	CASSRPQGNTNYGYTF
TRBD1	.	TRBJ1-1	14	TRBV7-2	TGTGCCAGCAAGGGGGGGACAGGGAACACTGAAGCTTTCTTT	CASKGGTGNTEAFF
.	.	TRBJ2-1	13	TRBV7-2	TGTGCCAGCAGCTTAGATATCGTGGGGGAGAGGTTCTTC	CASSLDIVGERFF
.	once	TRBJ2-3	16	TRBV12-3/TRBV12-4	TGTGCCAGCACTCTTAGGCCGCGGGTGGGAACAGATACGCAGTATTTT	CASTLRPRVGTDTQYF
.	.	TRBJ2-5	11	TRBV6-5	TGTGCCAGCAGCGGGAGTGAGACCCAGTACTTC	CASSGSETQYF
.	.	TRBJ2-3	13	TRBV20-1	TGCAGTGCTAGAGATCTGATGGGGGATACGCAGTATTTT	CSARDLMGDTQYF
TRBD2	few	TRBJ2-7	16	TRBV7-8	TGTGCCAGCAGCTTACTAGCGGGCACTAGCTCCTACGAGCAGTACTTC	CASSLLAGTSSYEQYF
.	.	TRBJ2-6	17	TRBV6-4	TGTGCCAGCACCCCCTCAGGGGAGGGGGCTGGGGCCAACGTCCTGACTTTC	CASTPSGEGAGANVLTF
.	many	TRBJ2-1	17	TRBV20-1	TGCAGTGCTAGGGGCGGAGGGGACAAGAGCTCCTACAATGAGCAGTTCTTC	CSARGGGDKSSYNEQFF
.	.	TRBJ1-2	12	TRBV20-1	TGCAGTGCTAGAGATTCTATCTATGGCTACACCTTC	CSARDSIYGYTF
TRBD1	many	TRBJ1-1	15	TRBV10-3	TGTGCCAAGGACCGGGACAGGGGGCGTAAGGACGAAGCTTTCTTT	CAKDRDRGRKDEAFF
TRBD1	.	TRBJ2-5	14	TRBV29-1	TGCAGCATTTACCCGGCGACAGGGGAAGAGACCCAGTACTTC	CSIYPATGEETQYF
.	many	TRBJ2-5	12	TRBV20-1	TGCAGTTCTCGGGAGCAGAAGGAGACCCAGTACTTC	CSSREQKETQYF
.	few	TRBJ2-1	14	TRBV6-1	TGTGCCAGCAGGGAAGGAGATGGCTACAATGAGCAGTTCTTC	CASREGDGYNEQFF
.	many	TRBJ1-6	15	TRBV11-2	TGTGCCAGCAGCTCTGGACAGTCTCTGGGTTCACCCCTCCACTTT	CASSSGQSLGSPLHF